This T cell receptor (beta chain) was found in a study of T-cell reconstitution after alpha-beta-depleted transplantation in children. Findings and caveats of the study: Some patients' high day-60 TCRbeta diversity was traced to surviving recipient T cells and thymic progenitors. As was reported, about two months after transplant, alpha-beta T cells came from several hundred expanded graft clones. Newly produced T cells mostly provided counts and TCRbeta diversity after one year, as hyperexpanded clones declined.

Trimming took off 6 bases at V and 1 base at J, with 18 bases between the two ends. The germline V gene has CDR1 MNHEY and CDR2 SVGEGT. The CDR3 contains 16 residues. The TCRbeta library was prepared with unique molecular identifiers. MiXCR was run by TCRdb on the PCR reads, yielding one entry per CDR3 protein. Among about 400,000 distinct CDR3 sequences listed, under 20% were seen once. Turning to this clonotype: Its antigen is unidentified.

The chain is built from TRBV6-2 or TRBV6-3 and TRBJ1-1; TRBD1 is a possible D gene (5 bases). The sequencing here drew on PBMCs, mostly from graft donor cells, taken 360 days after TCRalphabeta/CD19-depleted stem cell transplant. The sequence came from a boy under two years old who had a stem cell transplant for Wiskott-Aldrich syndrome, so the T cells may come from the graft donor. The CDR3 bases are TGTGCCAGCAGCAAACTCAGGGTACTTGCGAACACTGAAGCTTTCTTT. Translated, it gives CASSKLRVLANTEAFF.